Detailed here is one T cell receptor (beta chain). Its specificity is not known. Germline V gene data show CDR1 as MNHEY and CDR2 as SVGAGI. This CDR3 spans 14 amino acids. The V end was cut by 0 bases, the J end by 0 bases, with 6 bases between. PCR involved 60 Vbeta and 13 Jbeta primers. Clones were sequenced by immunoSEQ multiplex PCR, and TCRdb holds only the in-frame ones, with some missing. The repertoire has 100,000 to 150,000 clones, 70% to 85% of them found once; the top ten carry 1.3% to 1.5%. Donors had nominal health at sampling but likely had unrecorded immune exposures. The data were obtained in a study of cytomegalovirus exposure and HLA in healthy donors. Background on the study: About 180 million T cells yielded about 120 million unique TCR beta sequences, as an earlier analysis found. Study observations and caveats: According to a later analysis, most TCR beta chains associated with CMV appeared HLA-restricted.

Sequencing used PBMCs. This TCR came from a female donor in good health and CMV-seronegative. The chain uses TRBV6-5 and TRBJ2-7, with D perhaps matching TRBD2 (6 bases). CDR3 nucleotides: TGTGCCAGCAGTTACTCGGGAGGCTCCTACGAGCAGTACTTC. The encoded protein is CASSYSGGSYEQYF.